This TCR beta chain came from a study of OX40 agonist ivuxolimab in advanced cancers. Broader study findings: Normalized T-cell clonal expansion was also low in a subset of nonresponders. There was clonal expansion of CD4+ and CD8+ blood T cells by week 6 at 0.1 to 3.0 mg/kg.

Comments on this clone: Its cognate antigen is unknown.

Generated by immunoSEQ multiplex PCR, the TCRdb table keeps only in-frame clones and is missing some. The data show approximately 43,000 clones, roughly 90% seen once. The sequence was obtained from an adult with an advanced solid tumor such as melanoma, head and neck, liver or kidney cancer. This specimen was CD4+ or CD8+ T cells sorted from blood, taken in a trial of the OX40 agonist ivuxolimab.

The CDR3 loop is CASSLYQGLGNSPLHF. The DNA of the CDR3 is TGTGCCAGCAGCCTTTATCAGGGACTGGGAAATTCACCCCTCCACTTT. The chain recombines TRBV7-3 with TRBJ1-6, with D possibly being TRBD1 (5 bases). V lost 5 bases and J lost 7, with 18 bases in between. The germline gives CDR1 SGHTA, CDR2 FQGTGA. This CDR3 comprises 16 residues.